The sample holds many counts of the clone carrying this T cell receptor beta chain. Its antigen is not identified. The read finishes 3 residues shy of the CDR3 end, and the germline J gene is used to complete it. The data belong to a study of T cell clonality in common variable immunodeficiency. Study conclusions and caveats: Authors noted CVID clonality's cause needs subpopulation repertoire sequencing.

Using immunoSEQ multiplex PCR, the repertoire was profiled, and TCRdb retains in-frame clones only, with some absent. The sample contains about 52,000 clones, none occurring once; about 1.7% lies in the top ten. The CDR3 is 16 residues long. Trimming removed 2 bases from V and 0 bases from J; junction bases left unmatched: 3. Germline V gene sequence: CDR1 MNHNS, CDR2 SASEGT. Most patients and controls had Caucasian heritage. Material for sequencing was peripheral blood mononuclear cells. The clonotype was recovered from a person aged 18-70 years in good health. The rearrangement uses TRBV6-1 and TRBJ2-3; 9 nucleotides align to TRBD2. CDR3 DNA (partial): TGTGCCAGCAGTGAAAGGCGGGGGGGAAGCACAGATACG. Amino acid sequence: CASSERRGGSTDT. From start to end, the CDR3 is CASSERRGGSTDTQYF.